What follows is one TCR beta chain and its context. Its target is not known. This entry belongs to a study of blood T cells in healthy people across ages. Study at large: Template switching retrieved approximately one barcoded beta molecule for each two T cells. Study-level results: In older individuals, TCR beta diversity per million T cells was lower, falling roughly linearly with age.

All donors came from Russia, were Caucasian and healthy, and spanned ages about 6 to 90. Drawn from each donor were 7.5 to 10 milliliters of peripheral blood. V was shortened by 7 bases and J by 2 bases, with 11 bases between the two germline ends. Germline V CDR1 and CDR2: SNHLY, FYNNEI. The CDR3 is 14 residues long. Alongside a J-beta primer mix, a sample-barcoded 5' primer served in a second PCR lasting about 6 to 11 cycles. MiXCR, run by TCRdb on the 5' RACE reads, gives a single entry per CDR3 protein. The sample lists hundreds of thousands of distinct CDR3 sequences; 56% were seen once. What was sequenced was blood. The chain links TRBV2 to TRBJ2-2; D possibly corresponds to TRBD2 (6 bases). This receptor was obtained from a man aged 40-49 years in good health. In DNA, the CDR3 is TGTGCCAGCAATGTGGGGGGAAACACCGGGGAGCTGTTTTTT. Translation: CASNVGGNTGELFF.